In this sample, the clone carrying this T cell receptor (beta chain) turned up many times. Antigen: not known. MiXCR was run by TCRdb on the 5' RACE reads, yielding one entry per CDR3 protein. The table has approximately 220,000 distinct CDR3 sequences, 25% to 30% seen once. The sample belongs to a study of CD8 T cells in ankylosing spondylitis. The study, taken as a whole, reports: Characteristic, it appeared, of ankylosing spondylitis blood was a TCR beta motif of about eight highly homologous variants.

The V gene's germline CDR1 is SGHRS and CDR2 YFSETQ. This CDR3 region has 19 residues. J was trimmed by 0 bases and V by 4 bases; bases with no gene match: 16. Sequencing input: blood, either unsorted or a sorted T cell fraction (not recorded which). This clonotype originated in a male donor with ankylosing spondylitis or in good health (not recorded which). The rearrangement joins TRBV5-1 to TRBJ2-3, with 8 nucleotides matching TRBD2. The CDR3: CASSQPTSARISSTDTQYF. The CDR3 DNA reads as TGCGCCAGCAGCCAACCGACTAGCGCTAGGATCTCTAGCACAGATACGCAGTATTTT.